This TCR beta chain comes out of a study of beta chain features in type 1 diabetes. Regarding the study as a whole: Within each of all four CD4+ subsets, Type 1 diabetes patients had TCRB CDR3s that were moderately but significantly shorter.

Germline CDR1 MNHEY, CDR2 SMNVEV (reference sequence). The CDR3 is 13 residues long. Expressed TCRB transcripts got sequenced, as all isolated RNA was reverse transcribed. The assay was immunoSEQ multiplex PCR, and TCRdb's table has in-frame clones only and misses some. The sample has about 280,000 clones, 15% seen once. In regard to this clone: Antigen: not known. Relative to the germline gene, one junction end is altered; a read error may explain this.

The genes are TRBV27 and TRBJ2-3; 9 positions agree with TRBD2. This sequence originates from a man between 18 and 29 years old with type 1 diabetes. The sample was naive CD4+ T cells from blood. CDR3 DNA sequence: TGTGCCAGCCGGGGGACTAGCACTGATACGCAGTATTTT. This sequence encodes CASRGTSTDTQYF.